Sequencing of this TCR beta chain was carried out in a study of regulatory T cells in long-lasting Graves disease. Study results and limitations: Gene preferences differed: TRBV28, TRBJ1-2, TRBJ2-5 in persistent cases.

Combining iRepertoire HTBI primers with Arm-PCR of CDR3 regions, the authors built TCR beta libraries. TCRdb reprocessed the multiplex PCR reads via MiXCR and lists one record per CDR3 protein. The profile shows about 620,000 distinct CDR3 sequences, 16% of them singletons. A note on this clonotype: Its antigen is unknown.

The sample's time point: newly diagnosed GD, antithyroid drugs for less than 3 months. From RNA extracted from PBMCs, the TCR library was made. CDR3 length equals 13 residues. Germline values: CDR1 LGHDT, CDR2 YNNKEL (reference sequence). With 11 bases clipped from V and 4 bases from J, the junction kept 4 bases outside the gene matches. These records were also assigned to another study, of T cells in Graves' hyperthyroidism and ophthalmopathy.

The V call is TRBV3-1, the J call TRBJ2-2; TRBD2 aligns across 10 bases. The material was peripheral blood mononuclear cells (PBMCs), obtained at new diagnosis, from a patient treated with antithyroid drugs. This clonotype originated in a woman in her twenties or thirties with Graves disease. In DNA form, the CDR3 reads TGTGCCTCGAGGACTAGCGGCACCGGGGAGCTGTTTTTT. This codes for CASRTSGTGELFF.